Listed here are 26 T cell receptor beta chains from one sample, sequenced in a study of blood T cell repertoires in COVID-19. Libraries were prepared by immunoSEQ multiplex PCR; TCRdb keeps only in-frame clonotypes and omits some of them. Of 140,000 to 150,000 clones in the sample, about 86% were seen once. Sequencing was done on a sample of peripheral blood. These TCRs come from a human donor in a cohort sampled during active COVID-19.

J is TRBJ2-7 and V is TRBV7-3; TRBD1 agrees at 10 bases. The germline CDR1 and CDR2 sequences are SGHTA and FQGTGA. V dropped 5 bases and J dropped 7; count of bases not matched to a gene: 11. This CDR3 region has 15 residues. In DNA, the CDR3 is TGTGCCAGCAGCCGACGACAGGGGGCCGCTTTGGAGCAGTACTTC. It specifies CASSRRQGAALEQYF.

The count of this clone is one. This chain connects TRBV7-8 to TRBJ1-5, with D maybe TRBD1 (5 bases). CDR3 length: 15 residues. Germline V gene data show CDR1 as SGHVS and CDR2 as FQNEAQ. V gave up 1 base and J gave up 7 bases, with 14 bases separating them. CDR3: CASSLGVAGGQPQHF. The CDR3 nucleotides are TGTGCCAGCAGCTTAGGGGTTGCGGGGGGGCAGCCCCAGCATTTT.

The V gene is TRBV6-2 or TRBV6-3, the J gene TRBJ2-7; 12 bases are a match to TRBD2. The germline gives CDR1 MNHEY, CDR2 SVGEGT. Unmatched junction bases numbered 10, after V lost 0 bases and J lost 1 base. CDR3 length equals 19 residues. The CDR3 nucleotides are TGTGCCAGCAGTTACTCCGGCTACCGGACTAGCGGGAAGTCCTACGAGCAGTACTTC. Encoded protein: CASSYSGYRTSGKSYEQYF.

This rearrangement joins TRBV6-6 to TRBJ2-7; no clear D gene. The CDR3 is 16 residues long. Germline V gene sequence: CDR1 MNHNY, CDR2 SVGAGI (reference sequence). Trimming shortened V by 1 base and J by 0 bases, and 13 bases separated the two germline ends. This CDR3 is CASSYFVRADSYEQYF. The DNA of the CDR3 is TGTGCCAGCAGTTACTTCGTTAGAGCCGACTCCTACGAGCAGTACTTC.

Here the CDR3 DNA reads TGTGCCAGCAGACCTCCTAGCGGGGCTCTGGGGGAGCAGTACTTC. The encoded protein is CASRPPSGALGEQYF. The V and J genes are TRBV6-6 and TRBJ2-7, with 9 bases fitting TRBD2. CDR1 and CDR2 (germline): MNHNY, SVGAGI (reference sequence). This CDR3 has 15 amino acids. With V trimmed by 6 bases and J by 7 bases, 13 bases remained unmatched.

The chain joins TRBV29-1 to TRBJ1-2, with D possibly being TRBD1 (5 bases). The CDR3 loop spans 13 amino acids. V was trimmed by 5 bases and J by 5 bases, leaving 15 bases between them. The germline CDR1 and CDR2 sequences are SQVTM and ANQGSEA. The CDR3 coding sequence is TGCAGCGTTCAACCTTGGAAGGGGTATGGCTACACCTTC. Translated, it gives CSVQPWKGYGYTF.

The chain recombines TRBV2 with TRBJ2-5; 9 bases line up with TRBD2. CDR3 length equals 15 residues. Germline-derived CDR1 and CDR2 are SNHLY and FYNNEI. V lost 3 bases and J lost 4; bases outside the gene matches: 6. The CDR3 nucleotides read TGTGCCAGCAGTGAGATAGCGGGAGTTGGAGAGACCCAGTACTTC. It yields the protein CASSEIAGVGETQYF. Combining the CDR3 with reference TRBV2 and TRBJ2-5 gives the whole variable domain EPEVTQTPSHQVTQMGQEVILRCVPISNHLYFYWYRQILGQKVEFLVSFYNNEISEKSEIFDDQFSVERPDGSNFTLKIRSTKLEDSAMYFCASSEIAGVGETQYFGPGTRLLVL.

The V and J genes are TRBV28 and TRBJ2-1; maybe TRBD2 (6 bases). Trimming took 3 bases from V and 4 from J, leaving 13 bases between them. This CDR3 has 15 amino acids. From germline, CDR1 is MDHEN and CDR2 SYDVKM. The CDR3 DNA follows: TGTGCCAGCAGTTTCTCATCTAGCGCATACAATGAGCAGTTCTTC. Its protein is CASSFSSSAYNEQFF.

This rearrangement joins TRBV21-1 to TRBJ1-5; the table's D gene call, TRBD1, was not cross checked with the DNA. TRBV21-1 is described as a pseudogene. This CDR3 comprises 16 residues. This chain's CDR3 is CASSKGDRESNQPQHF. Here the CDR3 DNA reads TGTGCCAGCAGCAAAGGGGACAGGGAGAGCAATCAGCCCCAGCATTTT.

This chain connects TRBV2 to TRBJ2-7; TRBD2 agrees at 10 bases. V shed 4 bases, J shed 1 base, and the junction held 4 bases outside the gene matches. CDR1 and CDR2 from the germline V gene are SNHLY and FYNNEI. The CDR3 extends over 15 amino acids. The CDR3 nucleotides read TGTGCCAGCAGTGGGACTAGCGGTTATTCCTACGAGCAGTACTTC. The encoded protein is CASSGTSGYSYEQYF.

This chain uses TRBV5-6 with TRBJ1-2; 8 bases agree with TRBD1. Germline-derived CDR1 and CDR2 are SGHDT and YYEEEE. The trim removed 5 bases at V and 4 bases at J, leaving 7 bases unmatched. The CDR3 contains 14 residues. This chain's CDR3 is CASRSRGRLYGYTF. CDR3 DNA: TGTGCCAGCAGAAGCAGGGGGCGCCTCTATGGCTACACCTTC.

The chain combines TRBV7-2 with TRBJ2-7; maybe TRBD2 (5 bases). Deletions cut 4 bases from V and 2 bases from J, with 18 bases between. CDR1 is SGHTA, CDR2 FQGNSA, per germline. CDR3 length equals 16 residues. DNA of the CDR3: TGTGCCAGCAGCTCCGGGGAGATCTCGGGGACCTACGAGCAGTACTTC. Translated: CASSSGEISGTYEQYF.

The chain joins TRBV6-6 to TRBJ2-7, with a tentative D call TRBD2 (6 bases). Trimming left V 4 bases short and J 3 bases short, with 13 bases between. Germline V CDR1 and CDR2: MNHNY, SVGAGI (reference sequence). The CDR3 runs to 14 residues. DNA of the CDR3: TGTGCCAGCAGTTTGACTAGTCTGGACTACGAGCAGTACTTC. Translating it yields CASSLTSLDYEQYF.

The chain employs TRBV24-1 and TRBJ2-7; 10 bases agree with TRBD1. Unmatched junction bases numbered 11, after V lost 2 bases and J lost 5 bases. Germline CDR1 and CDR2: KGHDR and SFDVKD. CDR3 length: 17 amino acids. CDR3 DNA sequence: TGTGCCACCAGTGATTCGAACCGGGACAGGGGCGGTCACGAGCAGTACTTC. Translation gives CATSDSNRDRGGHEQYF.

The chain links TRBV28 to TRBJ2-1, with 9 positions matching TRBD2. This CDR3 has 13 amino acids. V gave up 9 bases and J gave up 7 bases; unmatched junction bases: 7. The germline V gene encodes CDR1 MDHEN and CDR2 SYDVKM. The DNA of the CDR3 is TGTGCCAGTCTGACTAGCGGTGGGAATGAGCAGTTCTTC. This codes for CASLTSGGNEQFF. Together with reference TRBV28 and TRBJ2-1, the CDR3 gives the full variable domain: DVKVTQSSRYLVKRTGEKVFLECVQDMDHENMFWYRQDPGLGLRLIYFSYDVKMKEKGDIPEGYSVSREKKERFSLILESASTNQTSMYLCASLTSGGNEQFFGPGTRLTVL.

The chain carries TRBV5-6 and TRBJ2-1; D is uncertain. Germline assignment: CDR1 SGHDT and CDR2 YYEEEE. The CDR3 has 13 amino acids. V lost 0 bases and J lost 7, with 8 bases in between. CDR3 nucleotide sequence: TGTGCCAGCAGCTTGGCCGGGTGGAATGAGCAGTTCTTC. It codes for CASSLAGWNEQFF.

The chain recombines TRBV5-5 with TRBJ2-7; 8 bases agree with TRBD2. The germline V gene encodes CDR1 SGHKS and CDR2 YYEKEE (reference sequence). Trimming at V came to 5 bases and at J to 1 base, leaving 11 bases not matched to a gene. The CDR3 extends over 16 amino acids. Here the CDR3 DNA reads TGTGCCAGCAGTCCCGACGCCGGGACTAGGTCCTACGAGCAGTACTTC. This codes for CASSPDAGTRSYEQYF. The variable domain in full, with the rest retrieved from reference TRBV5-5 and TRBJ2-7, is DAGVTQSPTHLIKTRGQQVTLRCSPISGHKSVSWYQQVLGQGPQFIFQYYEKEERGRGNFPDRFSARQFPNYSSELNVNALLLGDSALYLCASSPDAGTRSYEQYFGPGTRLTVT.

V usage is TRBV3-1 (or the pseudogene TRBV3-2) and J usage is TRBJ1-1, with D possibly being TRBD1 (5 bases). Trimming took 6 bases from V and 0 from J, leaving 8 bases between them. The CDR3 covers 13 residues. Germline CDR1 is LGHDT and CDR2 is YNNKEL (reference sequence). The CDR3 is CASRRQLNTEAFF. The CDR3 DNA is TGTGCCAGCAGACGACAGCTGAACACTGAAGCTTTCTTT.

CDR3 region: CASSLGRGGELFF. The DNA of the CDR3 is TGTGCCAGCAGCTTAGGGAGAGGCGGGGAGCTGTTTTTT. The rearrangement joins TRBV7-6 to TRBJ2-2; D unclear. V lost 1 base and J lost 7, with 7 bases in between. The germline CDR1 and CDR2 sequences are SGHVS and FNYEAQ. This CDR3 is built from 13 residues. Full variable domain (remainder filled in from reference TRBV7-6 and TRBJ2-2): GAGVSQSPRYKVTKRGQDVALRCDPISGHVSLYWYRQALGQGPEFLTYFNYEAQQDKSGLPNDRFSAERPEGSISTLTIQRTEQRDSAMYRCASSLGRGGELFFGEGSRLTVL.

The genes are TRBV2 and TRBJ2-2; 8 positions agree with TRBD1. The CDR3 totals 15 residues. With V trimmed by 7 bases and J by 3 bases, 7 bases remained unmatched. The germline V gene encodes CDR1 SNHLY and CDR2 FYNNEI. CDR3 nucleotides: TGTGCCAGCAAACACAGGGGGTTGGACACCGGGGAGCTGTTTTTT. Translated: CASKHRGLDTGELFF.

The J gene is TRBJ2-1, the V gene TRBV27; D possibly corresponds to TRBD2 (6 bases). The germline V gene encodes CDR1 MNHEY and CDR2 SMNVEV (reference sequence). The germline V and J ends were trimmed by 6 bases and 0 bases, with 24 bases remaining between them. The CDR3 runs 19 residues. CDR3 region: CASRLSPILASSSYNEQFF. The CDR3 region has the DNA TGTGCCAGCAGACTAAGCCCCATACTAGCATCGAGCTCCTACAATGAGCAGTTCTTC.

The genes are TRBV5-1 and TRBJ2-7; D unclear. This CDR3 has 15 residues. Germline values: CDR1 SGHRS, CDR2 YFSETQ. Trimming pared 0 bases from V and 3 bases from J, leaving 13 bases between. The CDR3 sequence: CASSLEATSSYEQYF. The DNA for the CDR3 is TGCGCCAGCAGCTTGGAGGCGACTTCGAGCTACGAGCAGTACTTC.

This chain joins TRBV5-1 and TRBJ2-1; the D gene is possibly TRBD2 (9 bases). V dropped 4 bases and J dropped 6 bases, with 20 bases sitting between them. This CDR3 has 16 amino acids. Germline lookup yields CDR1 SGHRS and CDR2 YFSETQ. The CDR3 protein is CASSLQGAGGGNEQFF. The DNA of the CDR3 is TGCGCCAGCAGCCTCCAGGGGGCGGGAGGGGGCAATGAGCAGTTCTTC. The complete variable domain, with remaining parts taken from reference TRBV5-1 and TRBJ2-1, reads KAGVTQTPRYLIKTRGQQVTLSCSPISGHRSVSWYQQTPGQGLQFLFEYFSETQRNKGNFPGRFSGRQFSNSRSEMNVSTLELGDSALYLCASSLQGAGGGNEQFFGPGTRLTVL.

This clone was detected a few times. The V gene is TRBV9, the J gene TRBJ1-1, with D possibly being TRBD1 (5 bases). Germline V gene lookup returns CDR1 SGDLS and CDR2 YYNGEE. The CDR3 totals 14 residues. Trimming pared 5 bases from V and 1 base from J, leaving 12 bases between. The CDR3, as DNA: TGTGCCAGCAGTCACCAGGGAGGGAACACTGAAGCTTTCTTT. This translates into CASSHQGGNTEAFF.

The J gene is TRBJ2-7, the V gene TRBV12-2; the listed D gene, TRBD2, was not tested against the DNA. TRBV12-2 is designated a pseudogene. CDR3 length equals 17 residues. CDR3 in amino acids: CASRLAMDWIISYEQYF. CDR3 nucleotide sequence: TGTGCAAGTCGCTTAGCGATGGACTGGATCATATCCTACGAGCAGTACTTC.

The V and J genes are TRBV5-1 and TRBJ2-1, with 9 bases matching TRBD2. Germline values: CDR1 SGHRS, CDR2 YFSETQ. The CDR3 loop spans 14 amino acids. V was pared by 3 bases and J by 7 bases, with 5 bases of the junction left unmatched. CDR3 amino acids: CASSSGLAGNEQFF. As DNA, the CDR3 is TGCGCCAGCAGCTCGGGACTAGCTGGGAATGAGCAGTTCTTC. The full variable domain, rest sourced from reference TRBV5-1 and TRBJ2-1, is KAGVTQTPRYLIKTRGQQVTLSCSPISGHRSVSWYQQTPGQGLQFLFEYFSETQRNKGNFPGRFSGRQFSNSRSEMNVSTLELGDSALYLCASSSGLAGNEQFFGPGTRLTVL.